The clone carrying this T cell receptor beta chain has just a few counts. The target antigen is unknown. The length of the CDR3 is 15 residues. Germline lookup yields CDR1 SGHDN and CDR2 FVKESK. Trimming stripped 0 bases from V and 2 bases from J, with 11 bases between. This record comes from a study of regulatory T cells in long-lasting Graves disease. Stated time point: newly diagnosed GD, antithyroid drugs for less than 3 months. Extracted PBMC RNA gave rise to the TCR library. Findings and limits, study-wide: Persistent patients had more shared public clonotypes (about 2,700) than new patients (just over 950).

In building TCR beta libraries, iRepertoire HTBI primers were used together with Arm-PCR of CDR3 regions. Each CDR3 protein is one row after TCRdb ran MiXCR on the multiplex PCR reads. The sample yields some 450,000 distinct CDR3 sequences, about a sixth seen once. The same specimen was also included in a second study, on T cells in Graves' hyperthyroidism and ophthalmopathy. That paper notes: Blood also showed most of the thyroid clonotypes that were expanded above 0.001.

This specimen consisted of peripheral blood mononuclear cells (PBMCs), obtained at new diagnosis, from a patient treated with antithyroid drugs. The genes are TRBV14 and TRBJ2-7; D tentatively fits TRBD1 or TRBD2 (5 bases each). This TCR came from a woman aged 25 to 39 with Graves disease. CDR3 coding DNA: TGTGCCAGCAGCCAAGATTACGGGGCCACCTACGAGCAGTACTTC. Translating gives CASSQDYGATYEQYF.